This T cell receptor beta chain was captured in a study of blood T cell repertoires in COVID-19. Study information: Acute and convalescent COVID-19 specimens originated in the United States, Italy and Spain. Nucleic acid was either cDNA or gDNA, and it came from T cells, B-cell-depleted T cells, or PBMCs.

TCRdb's copy holds only in-frame clones and misses some; the assay was immunoSEQ multiplex PCR. The sample has some 270,000 clones; around nine tenths are singletons. The CDR3 length is 13 residues. The V and J ends lost 8 bases and 4 bases, in that order; junction bases with no gene match: 7. Only one count was recorded for this clone. Material for sequencing was peripheral blood. The V and J genes are TRBV12-3 or TRBV12-4 and TRBJ1-1, with 7 bases fitting TRBD1. The clonotype was recovered from a middle-aged man with acute or convalescent COVID-19. The CDR3 loop reads CASGPQGITEAFF. CDR3 coding DNA: TGTGCCAGCGGACCACAGGGGATCACTGAAGCTTTCTTT.